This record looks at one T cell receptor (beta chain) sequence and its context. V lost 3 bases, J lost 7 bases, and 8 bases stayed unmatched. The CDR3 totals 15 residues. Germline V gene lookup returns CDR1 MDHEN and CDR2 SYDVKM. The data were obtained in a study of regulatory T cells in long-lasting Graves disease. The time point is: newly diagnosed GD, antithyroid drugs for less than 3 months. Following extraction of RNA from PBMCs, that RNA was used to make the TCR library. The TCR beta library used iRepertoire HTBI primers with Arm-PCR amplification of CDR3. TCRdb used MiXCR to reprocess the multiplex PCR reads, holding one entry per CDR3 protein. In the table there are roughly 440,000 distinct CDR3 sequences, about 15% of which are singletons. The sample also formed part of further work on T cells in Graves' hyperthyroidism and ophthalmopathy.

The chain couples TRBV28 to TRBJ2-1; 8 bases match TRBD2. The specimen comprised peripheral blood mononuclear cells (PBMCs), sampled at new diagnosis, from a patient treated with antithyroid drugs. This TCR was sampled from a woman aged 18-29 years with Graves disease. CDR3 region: CASSFVTGGPNEQFF. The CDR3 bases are TGTGCCAGCAGTTTTGTGACGGGAGGGCCGAATGAGCAGTTCTTC.